The clone carrying this T cell receptor beta chain was seen once. Looked up from germline, CDR1 is MNHNS and CDR2 is SASEGT. This CDR3 has 13 residues. V shed 0 bases and J shed 3 bases, with 6 bases lying between them. Measured with immunoSEQ multiplex PCR; TCRdb has only the in-frame clones, and not every one. This table has over 200,000 clones, 80% to 95% appearing once. This sample is part of a study of blood T cell repertoires in COVID-19. It was during active infection that Seattle patients were enrolled and then longitudinally followed. This sequence originates from a person between 18 and 35 years old with COVID-19, enrolled during active disease. The specimen sequenced was peripheral blood. This rearrangement joins TRBV6-1 to TRBJ2-7; TRBD2 is a possible D gene (5 bases). The CDR3 DNA follows: TGTGCCAGCAGTGAAGCGGGGAGCTACGAGCAGTACTTC. Its translation: CASSEAGSYEQYF.